This T cell receptor beta chain was retrieved from a study of Graves' ophthalmopathy and Graves' hyperthyroidism (dated by TCRdb to 2016 to 2019). Notes on the research overall: A patient counted as having stable hyperthyroidism if there was no progression to ophthalmopathy within 18 months of follow-up. Following sampling, methimazole starting at 30 mg daily was administered to hyperthyroidism patients, and high-dose intravenous methylprednisolone was administered to ophthalmopathy patients. In total, around 130 blood samples were TCR-sequenced: 43 ophthalmopathy, approximately 75 hyperthyroidism and about 17 hyperthyroidism-to-ophthalmopathy patients. To explore V-J signatures that distinguish ophthalmopathy from hyperthyroidism, a discovery set of 100 patients was enrolled, made up of 40 to 45 with ophthalmopathy and roughly 55 with stable hyperthyroidism. For independent validation, a separate cohort was made up of 18 hyperthyroidism patients plus 17 patients who later progressed from hyperthyroidism to ophthalmopathy. T-cell repertoires of thyroid tissue and blood were compared in several hyperthyroidism patients. The study used signatures of the TCR beta repertoire to tell Graves' ophthalmopathy apart from Graves' hyperthyroidism and to predict which patients would progress to ophthalmopathy. Study-wide conclusions, independent of this receptor: Most expanded thyroid clonotypes with a frequency above 0.001 also appeared in blood, which suggests that blood repertoires may reflect the immune response in the thyroid. In validation, the model predicted ophthalmopathy progression with more than 70% sensitivity and around 72% specificity; 12 predicted patients were CT-confirmed with GO in a median of about 7.1 months. The 13-signature model separated ophthalmopathy from stable hyperthyroidism with approximately 90% sensitivity and 81% to 82% specificity in cross-validation, and 80%/75% in the test set. Sample size was not predetermined statistically, and investigators were not blinded to group allocation.

TCR beta CDR3 regions were amplified from RNA transcripts for repertoire sequencing. A first-round RT-PCR used HTBI primers with the Qiagen OneStep RT-PCR kit, followed by a second-round multiplex PCR, size selection and purification. Libraries were sequenced paired-end with 100 bp reads on an Illumina HiSeq2000. The published analysis was carried out like this. Reads were processed with SOAPnuke, discarding reads with adapters, uncalled bases, mean Phred below 15, or no exact constant-primer or identifier match. High-quality paired reads were merged with COPE v1.2.5. Each unique nucleotide sequence was defined as a clonotype, and clonotypes were aligned to IMGT TRB V, D and J references with MiTCR v1.1. Analysis was restricted to V-J combinations with a frequency above 0.0001, which covered roughly 99% of repertoires. A TCR clonal expansion and chaos score per V-J combination was defined as the ratio of F50 clonal expansion to chaos observed in the TCRdist matrix. Welch's t-statistics and random forest were used to narrow the features down to 13 V-J combinations, which were then fed into a naive Bayes classifier. The similarity between thyroid and blood repertoires was quantified using the Morisita-Horn index. TCRdb reanalyzed the raw reads on its own, using fastp at Q25 for trimming and MiXCR for clone calling, and kept in-frame beta chains. Every distinct CDR3 protein forms one entry, paired with its most common genes and DNA. The V and J calls and clone size come from TCRdb's table, not from the authors' own analysis. The sample table shows around 1,200,000 distinct CDR3 sequences, and 35% to 40% are seen once. The biggest ten clones account for roughly 10% of the sample.

Comments on this clonotype: Its antigen is not yet known. Base qualities are not at hand, and no much larger clone is one base apart.

The CDR3 spans 14 residues, from the cysteine through the phenylalanine. Solely the CDR3 DNA is kept, with 42 bases framed from the first base. From the germline V gene (reference sequence), CDR1 is LGHDT and CDR2 is YNNKEL. V lost 3 bases and J lost 7 bases; the stretch between them is 13 bases long. Patients with hyperthyroidism were aged 18 to 65 years, had been newly diagnosed, and had a disease duration of less than 2 months. Patients with other autoimmune diseases, uncontrolled infections, pregnancy or lactation were excluded. Diagnosis relied on clinical symptoms, serum thyroxine, TRAb, thyroid ultrasound and orbital computed tomography. Trizol reagent was used to extract the total RNA, and its quality was then checked on an Agilent 2100 Bioanalyzer.

Sequenced input: peripheral blood or thyroid tissue (not recorded which). The chain is encoded by TRBV3-1 joined to TRBJ1-5; perhaps TRBD1 is the D gene, with 6 bases matching. This sequence originates from an adult man with Graves' hyperthyroidism. The sequenced DNA is TGTGCCAGCAGCCACCACAGGGTGCAGCAGCCCCAGCATTTT. Translated, this is CASSHHRVQQPQHF.